The entry below describes one TCR beta chain. These data belong to a study of blood T cell repertoires in COVID-19. In the original workflow: Estimation of nucleated cell counts relied on the amplification of reference gene primers. Clones were sequenced by immunoSEQ multiplex PCR, and TCRdb holds only the in-frame ones, with some missing. That table supplies the V and J calls and clone size; D and trimming were determined from the DNA. The sample yields approximately 380,000 clones, approximately 90% seen once. Recovery meant two consecutive negative NP/OP PCR tests, professional clearance, or resolved symptoms. This TCR derives from a woman between 18 and 30 years old who had recovered from COVID-19. Sequencing was performed on PBMCs or T cells enriched from blood (not recorded which).

The CDR3 nucleotides read TGTGCCAGCAGCTTTCCGACAGGGGAAGAGACCCAGTACTTC. As protein: CASSFPTGEETQYF. The chain recombines TRBV7-2 with TRBJ2-5; 8 bases align to TRBD1. V lost 3 bases, J lost 3 bases, and 3 bases stayed unmatched. The germline gives CDR1 SGHTA, CDR2 FQGNSA. This CDR3 has 14 residues.